A single sample is the source of the 3 T cell receptor beta chains below, sequenced in a study of early T cells in non-severe SARS-CoV-2 infection. TCRdb ran MiXCR on the 5' RACE reads and lists one entry per CDR3 protein. Among under 95,000 distinct CDR3 sequences, around 12% were seen once, and the ten largest hold 3.5% to 5.5%. Source material: whole blood. The receptor source for this set is an adult who was a healthcare worker with PCR-confirmed SARS-CoV-2 infection or an uninfected control (not recorded which).

The chain has TRBV20-1 and TRBJ2-7; 10 bases are shared with TRBD2. The V segment lost 5 bases and the J segment 4 bases; nucleotides outside the gene matches: 11. The germline V gene has CDR1 DFQATT and CDR2 SNEGSKA (reference sequence). The CDR3 totals 15 residues. The CDR3 sequence: CSAHISSGSLYEQYF. CDR3 DNA: TGCAGTGCTCATATATCTAGCGGGAGTCTATACGAGCAGTACTTC.

This clonotype was counted at least ten times. The rearrangement joins TRBV3-1 to TRBJ1-4; possibly TRBD1 for D (6 bases). Deletions cut 5 bases from V and 14 bases from J, with 15 bases between. The CDR3 runs 12 residues. The germline CDR1 and CDR2 sequences are LGHDT and YNNKEL (reference sequence). In DNA form, the CDR3 reads TGTGCCAGCAGCACGATAGGACAGTCGCTGTTTTTT. It yields the protein CASSTIGQSLFF.

The CDR3 nucleotides read TGTGCCAGCTCGGGGACAGACAGGGTGGATTCACCCCTCCACTTT. The encoded protein is CASSGTDRVDSPLHF. V gene TRBV18 combines with J gene TRBJ1-6, with 7 bases matching TRBD1. The CDR3 sequence is 15 residues long. V trimming: 6 bases; J trimming: 8 bases; junction bases outside the gene matches: 10. CDR1 and CDR2 (germline): KGHSH, LQKENI. The full variable domain, with the rest looked up from reference TRBV18 and TRBJ1-6, is NAGVMQNPRHLVRRRGQEARLRCSPMKGHSHVYWYRQLPEEGLKFMVYLQKENIIDESGMPKERFSAEFPKEGPSILRIQQVVRGDSAAYFCASSGTDRVDSPLHFGNGTRLTVT.